These 9 T cell receptor beta chains originate from one sample sequenced in a study of regulatory T cells in long-lasting Graves disease. Construction of the TCR beta libraries employed iRepertoire HTBI primers in conjunction with Arm-PCR of CDR3 regions. One entry per CDR3 protein results from TCRdb running MiXCR on the multiplex PCR reads. The sample consists of about 500,000 distinct CDR3 sequences, around 15% of them appearing once. The sample's time point: newly diagnosed GD, antithyroid drugs for less than 3 months. Following extraction of RNA from PBMCs, that RNA was used to make the TCR library. This same sample was also taken into another study, of T cells in Graves' hyperthyroidism and ophthalmopathy.

This specimen consisted of peripheral blood mononuclear cells (PBMCs), obtained at new diagnosis, from a patient treated with antithyroid drugs. These receptors were obtained from a man between 40 and 49 years old with Graves disease.

V and J are TRBV7-9 and TRBJ2-7; a possible D gene is TRBD2 (6 bases). The germline CDR1 and CDR2 sequences are SEHNR and FQNEAQ (reference sequence). This CDR3 comprises 13 residues. Trimming left V 5 bases short and J 9 bases short, with 17 bases between. The CDR3 DNA reads as TGTGCCAGCAGCCCCGGGAGTTCCGGCGGGCAGTACTTC. It translates to CASSPGSSGGQYF.

This chain links TRBV11-2 with TRBJ2-7; a possible D gene is TRBD1 (6 bases). This CDR3 region has 15 residues. Looked up from germline, CDR1 is SGHAT and CDR2 is FQNNGV. Trimming pared 1 base from V and 0 bases from J, leaving 10 bases between. The CDR3 protein is CASSLGVGGSYEQYF. The CDR3 region has the DNA TGTGCCAGCAGCTTAGGGGTAGGGGGCTCCTACGAGCAGTACTTC.

This clonotype showed up many times. The rearrangement links TRBV28 to TRBJ2-7; 7 positions agree with TRBD1. Germline loops: CDR1 MDHEN, CDR2 SYDVKM. With V trimmed by 6 bases and J by 3 bases, 5 bases remained unmatched. This CDR3 comprises 13 residues. CDR3 bases: TGTGCCAGCAGAAAACGGGACAGCTACGAGCAGTACTTC. Protein: CASRKRDSYEQYF. Based on the CDR3 plus reference TRBV28 and TRBJ2-7, the full variable domain is DVKVTQSSRYLVKRTGEKVFLECVQDMDHENMFWYRQDPGLGLRLIYFSYDVKMKEKGDIPEGYSVSREKKERFSLILESASTNQTSMYLCASRKRDSYEQYFGPGTRLTVT.

The table lists this clonotype with many counts. The chain is built from TRBV7-3 and TRBJ2-1, with 9 bases fitting TRBD2. The trim removed 5 bases at V and 7 bases at J, leaving 3 bases unmatched. The CDR3 totals 13 residues. CDR1 and CDR2 from the germline V gene are SGHTA and FQGTGA. In DNA, the CDR3 is TGTGCCAGCAGCGGCGGGGGGGGGAATGAGCAGTTCTTC. Amino acid sequence: CASSGGGGNEQFF. The full variable domain, its missing parts supplied by reference TRBV7-3 and TRBJ2-1, is GAGVSQTPSNKVTEKGKYVELRCDPISGHTALYWYRQSLGQGPEFLIYFQGTGAADDSGLPNDRFFAVRPEGSVSTLKIQRTERGDSAVYLCASSGGGGNEQFFGPGTRLTVL.

This clonotype has ten or more counts. This chain links TRBV5-1 with TRBJ2-7; 8 bases line up with TRBD1. V dropped 4 bases and J dropped 6; count of bases not matched to a gene: 9. Germline V CDR1 and CDR2: SGHRS, YFSETQ. The CDR3 totals 14 residues. For the CDR3, the DNA is TGCGCCAGCAGCCGGACAGGGCTCCTTACCGAGCAGTACTTC. Translated, it gives CASSRTGLLTEQYF.

The sample holds a few counts of this clonotype. The chain uses TRBV6-1 and TRBJ2-2; D possibly corresponds to TRBD2 (5 bases). Looked up from germline, CDR1 is MNHNS and CDR2 is SASEGT. This CDR3 spans 15 amino acids. V was cut by 7 bases and J by 4 bases, with 16 bases left in between. CDR3: CASNKKLEGTGELFF. The CDR3 coding sequence is TGTGCCAGCAACAAAAAGCTCGAGGGCACCGGGGAGCTGTTTTTT.

This clonotype has ten or more counts. J is TRBJ1-1 and V is TRBV28, with D hard to call. CDR1 and CDR2 from the germline V gene are MDHEN and SYDVKM. The ends were cut back, 2 bases at V and 1 base at J, with 8 bases in the middle. This CDR3 is 14 amino acids long. CDR3 sequence reads: CASSLPTQNTEAFF. The CDR3 region has the DNA TGTGCCAGCAGTTTACCGACACAGAACACTGAAGCTTTCTTT.

The sample holds many counts of this clonotype. The chain couples TRBV7-8 to TRBJ2-2, with TRBD1 as a possible D gene (6 bases). CDR1 is SGHVS, CDR2 FQNEAQ, per germline. The CDR3 runs 14 residues. V lost 6 bases to trimming and J lost 1 base, with 9 bases between them. The CDR3 coding sequence is TGTGCCAGCAGGGCCAGGGGGAACACCGGGGAGCTGTTTTTT. Its protein is CASRARGNTGELFF.

This clonotype has more than one count but fewer than ten. The chain joins TRBV9 to TRBJ2-3, with 9 bases matching TRBD2. The CDR3 extends over 17 amino acids. The V segment lost 1 base and the J segment 0 bases; nucleotides outside the gene matches: 6. CDR1 and CDR2 (germline): SGDLS, YYNGEE. CDR3 DNA: TGTGCCAGCAGCGTACTCCCGACTAGCGGAAGCACAGATACGCAGTATTTT. This codes for CASSVLPTSGSTDTQYF. The full variable domain, rest sourced from reference TRBV9 and TRBJ2-3, is DSGVTQTPKHLITATGQRVTLRCSPRSGDLSVYWYQQSLDQGLQFLIQYYNGEERAKGNILERFSAQQFPDLHSELNLSSLELGDSALYFCASSVLPTSGSTDTQYFGPGTRLTVL.